The rows below give T cell receptor beta chains drawn from one sample of a study of Ad26.COV2.S vaccination and SARS-CoV-2 variants. The protocol was immunoSEQ multiplex PCR, while the TCRdb copy is restricted to in-frame clones and leaves out a portion. Found here are over 250,000 clones, around 87% of them singletons; the top ten hold about 3.6%. Specimen: peripheral blood, collected in a trial of Ad26.COV2.S vaccine versus placebo. The receptors were sampled from a person aged 18 to 65 who received the Ad26.COV2.S COVID-19 vaccine or a placebo. CDR3s include the opening cysteine and the closing phenylalanine or tryptophan. The order of the fields is J gene, D gene, V gene, CDR3 length, clone size, CDR3 protein, CDR3 DNA. A D gene is named only where the DNA matches it firmly. The size field is filled for only some rows; it gives once, few, many or a size class.

>TRBJ2-2|TRBD1|TRBV15|18|-
CATSRDRGTGANTGELFF
TGTGCCACCAGCAGAGATCGAGGGACAGGGGCTAACACCGGGGAGCTGTTTTTT
>TRBJ2-7|-|TRBV4-1|16|once
CASSQDYTNPPYEQYF
TGCGCCAGCAGCCAAGATTATACCAATCCACCCTACGAGCAGTACTTC
>TRBJ1-1|-|TRBV5-1|15|-
CASSGTRRGGTEAFF
TGCGCCAGCAGCGGCACTCGTCGAGGGGGCACTGAAGCTTTCTTT
>TRBJ2-3|TRBD1|TRBV6-1|15|-
CASREVTGVADTQYF
TGTGCCAGCAGGGAAGTCACAGGGGTGGCAGATACGCAGTATTTT
>TRBJ2-3|TRBD2|TRBV4-3|16|-
CASSPVAGDRTDTQYF
TGCGCCAGCAGCCCCGTTGCGGGGGACCGCACAGATACGCAGTATTTT
>TRBJ1-5|-|TRBV20-1|11|-
CSAGTGQPQHF
TGCAGTGCCGGGACCGGGCAGCCCCAGCATTTT
>TRBJ2-7|-|TRBV15|13|-
CATSGRQGGEQYF
TGTGCCACCAGCGGAAGACAGGGAGGCGAGCAGTACTTC
>TRBJ1-5|-|TRBV6-5|13|once
CASSYRLGGPQHF
TGTGCCAGCAGTTACCGACTCGGGGGGCCCCAGCATTTT
>TRBJ1-2|-|TRBV2|13|-
CASRANKNYGYTF
TGTGCCAGCAGAGCCAACAAAAACTATGGCTACACCTTC
>TRBJ2-5|TRBD2|TRBV5-1|17|-
CASSLLPSGRARETQYF
TGCGCCAGCAGCTTGCTTCCTAGCGGGAGAGCGCGGGAGACCCAGTACTTC
>TRBJ2-3|-|TRBV27|13|-
CASTSASTDTQYF
TGTGCCAGCACAAGTGCTAGCACAGATACGCAGTATTTT
>TRBJ1-1|TRBD1|TRBV19|15|-
CASSRWTGGDTEAFF
TGTGCCAGTAGTAGGTGGACAGGGGGTGACACTGAAGCTTTCTTT
>TRBJ1-3|-|TRBV7-9|12|-
CASSLQGNTIYF
TGTGCCAGCAGCCTCCAGGGAAACACCATATATTTT
>TRBJ2-7|-|TRBV18|12|-
CASSSTAREQYF
TGTGCCAGCTCATCAACGGCCCGCGAGCAGTACTTC
>TRBJ2-3|TRBD2|TRBV5-1|16|-
CASSFSSGGSTDTQYF
TGCGCCAGCAGCTTCTCTAGCGGGGGTAGCACAGATACGCAGTATTTT
>TRBJ1-3|-|TRBV9|14|-
CASSPRDIGNTIYF
TGTGCCAGCAGCCCCCGGGACATAGGAAACACCATATATTTT
>TRBJ2-5|-|TRBV11-2|15|-
CASSLGWTVNYGQYF
TGTGCCAGCAGCTTAGGGTGGACAGTGAATTATGGACAGTACTTC
>TRBJ1-2|-|TRBV9|15|-
CASSPGGGGSYGYTF
TGTGCCAGCAGCCCCGGAGGGGGGGGAAGCTATGGCTACACCTTC
>TRBJ1-6|-|TRBV3-1/TRBV3-2|16|few
CASSQGPGAANSPLHF
TGTGCCAGCAGCCAAGGACCGGGGGCGGCGAATTCACCCCTCCACTTT
>TRBJ2-7|TRBD2|TRBV28|14|-
CASRFGGNSYEQYF
TGTGCCAGCAGGTTCGGGGGGAACTCCTACGAGCAGTACTTC
>TRBJ2-3|-|TRBV19|17|few
CASAGPGGPRGTDTQYF
TGTGCCAGTGCGGGACCTGGGGGGCCGCGGGGGACAGATACGCAGTATTTT
>TRBJ2-6|TRBD1|TRBV5-1|17|once
CASSLPGQASGANVLTF
TGCGCCAGCAGCTTGCCGGGACAGGCCTCTGGGGCCAACGTCCTGACTTTC
>TRBJ1-2|TRBD1|TRBV6-5|14|once
CASSPQGINYGYTF
TGTGCCAGCAGCCCACAGGGGATTAACTATGGCTACACCTTC
>TRBJ1-4|TRBD1|TRBV6-5|15|-
CASSSWTGENEKLFF
TGTGCCAGCAGTTCCTGGACAGGGGAGAATGAAAAACTGTTTTTT
>TRBJ1-1|-|TRBV6-5|13|once
CASARTQDFEAFF
TGTGCCAGTGCTCGGACGCAGGACTTCGAAGCTTTCTTT
>TRBJ1-2|-|TRBV7-9|13|-
CASSPHNDYGYTF
TGTGCCAGCAGCCCACACAACGACTATGGCTACACCTTC
>TRBJ2-2|TRBD2|TRBV3-1/TRBV3-2|17|-
CASSLPGTSANTGELFF
TGTGCCAGCAGCCTGCCTGGGACTAGCGCGAACACCGGGGAGCTGTTTTTT
>TRBJ2-2|TRBD2|TRBV5-4|16|-
CASSLPAGGSTGELFF
TGTGCCAGCAGCTTGCCAGCGGGGGGGAGCACCGGGGAGCTGTTTTTT
>TRBJ1-1|-|TRBV5-4|14|-
CASSFPDGNTEAFF
TGTGCCAGCAGCTTCCCAGACGGGAACACTGAAGCTTTCTTT
>TRBJ2-1|-|TRBV9|14|-
CASSVESSYNEQFF
TGTGCCAGCAGCGTAGAAAGCTCCTACAATGAGCAGTTCTTC
>TRBJ1-2|-|TRBV4-2|12|-
CASSQSHYGYTF
TGTGCCAGCAGCCAGTCACACTATGGCTACACCTTC
>TRBJ1-3|-|TRBV7-9|16|-
CASSLVWGRAGNTIYF
TGTGCCAGCAGCTTAGTATGGGGCAGGGCTGGAAACACCATATATTTT
>TRBJ2-7|TRBD1|TRBV6-2/TRBV6-3|12|few
CASSGQGYEQYF
TGTGCCAGCAGTGGACAGGGATACGAGCAGTACTTC
>TRBJ1-1|-|TRBV27|13|-
CASLGTGKTEAFF
TGTGCCAGCCTCGGGACGGGGAAAACTGAAGCTTTCTTT
>TRBJ1-4|-|TRBV12-3/TRBV12-4|11|-
CASSRREKLFF
TGTGCCAGCAGCCGCCGAGAAAAACTGTTTTTT
>TRBJ2-7|TRBD2|TRBV19|16|once
CASSPGGGRAGDEQYF
TGTGCCAGTAGTCCGGGAGGCGGGAGGGCCGGGGACGAGCAGTACTTC
>TRBJ1-6|TRBD1|TRBV6-5|12|-
CASRARGPSLHF
TGTGCCAGCAGGGCCAGGGGGCCCTCCCTCCACTTT
>TRBJ1-2|-|TRBV12-5|16|-
CASGLVLQGSHYGYTF
TGTGCTAGTGGTTTGGTACTTCAGGGATCCCATTATGGCTACACCTTC
>TRBJ2-7|TRBD1|TRBV19|19|-
CASSTNPIQQGTSSYEQYF
TGTGCCAGTAGTACCAATCCCATTCAACAGGGGACGAGCTCCTACGAGCAGTACTTC
>TRBJ2-1|TRBD1|TRBV19|17|-
CASSISQWGQGDNEQFF
TGTGCCAGTAGTATAAGTCAATGGGGACAGGGAGACAATGAGCAGTTCTTC